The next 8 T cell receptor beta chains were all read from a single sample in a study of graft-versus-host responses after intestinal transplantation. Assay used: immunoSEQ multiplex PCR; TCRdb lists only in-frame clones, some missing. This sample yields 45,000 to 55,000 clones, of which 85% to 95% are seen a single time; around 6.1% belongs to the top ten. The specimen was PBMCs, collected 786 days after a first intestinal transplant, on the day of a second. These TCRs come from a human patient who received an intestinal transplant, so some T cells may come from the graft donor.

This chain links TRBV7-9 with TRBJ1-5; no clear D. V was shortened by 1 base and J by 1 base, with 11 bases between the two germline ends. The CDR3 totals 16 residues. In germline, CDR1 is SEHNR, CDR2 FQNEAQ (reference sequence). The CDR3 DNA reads TGTGCCAGCAGCTTAGGTTTCAGTAGGAGCAATCAGCCCCAGCATTTT. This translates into CASSLGFSRSNQPQHF.

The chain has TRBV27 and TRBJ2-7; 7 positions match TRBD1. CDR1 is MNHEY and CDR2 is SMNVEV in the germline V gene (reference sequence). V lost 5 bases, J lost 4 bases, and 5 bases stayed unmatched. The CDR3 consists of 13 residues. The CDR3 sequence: CASSKGQLYEQYF. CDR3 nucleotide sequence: TGTGCCAGCAGTAAGGGACAGCTTTACGAGCAGTACTTC.

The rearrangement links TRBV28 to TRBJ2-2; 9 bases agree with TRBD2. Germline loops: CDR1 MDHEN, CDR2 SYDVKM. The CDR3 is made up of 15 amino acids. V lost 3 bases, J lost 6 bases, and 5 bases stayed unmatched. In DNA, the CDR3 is TGTGCCAGCAGTTTTCGCGGGAGGGCCGCCGGGGAGCTGTTTTTT. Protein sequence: CASSFRGRAAGELFF.

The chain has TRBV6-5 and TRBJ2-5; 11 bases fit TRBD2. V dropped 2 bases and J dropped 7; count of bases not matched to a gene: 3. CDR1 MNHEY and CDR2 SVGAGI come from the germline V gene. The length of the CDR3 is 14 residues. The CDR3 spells CASSYIAGGGTQYF. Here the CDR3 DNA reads TGTGCCAGCAGTTACATAGCGGGAGGGGGGACCCAGTACTTC.

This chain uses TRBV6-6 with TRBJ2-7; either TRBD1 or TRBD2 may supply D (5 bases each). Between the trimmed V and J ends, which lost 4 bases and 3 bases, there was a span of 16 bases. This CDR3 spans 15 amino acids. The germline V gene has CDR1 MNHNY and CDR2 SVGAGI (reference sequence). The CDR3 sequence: CASSLPGPRHYEQYF. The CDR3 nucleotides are TGTGCCAGCAGTTTACCGGGGCCGCGACACTACGAGCAGTACTTC.

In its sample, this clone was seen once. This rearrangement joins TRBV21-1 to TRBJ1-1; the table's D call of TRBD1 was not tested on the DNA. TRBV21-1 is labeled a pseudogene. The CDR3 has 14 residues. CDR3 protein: CASSAGQQDTEAFF. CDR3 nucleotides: TGTGCCAGCAGCGCGGGACAGCAGGACACTGAAGCTTTCTTT.

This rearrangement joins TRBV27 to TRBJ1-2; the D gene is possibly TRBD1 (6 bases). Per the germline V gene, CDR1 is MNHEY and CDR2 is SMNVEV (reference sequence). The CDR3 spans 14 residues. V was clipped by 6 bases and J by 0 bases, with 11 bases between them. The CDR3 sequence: CASSPAGANYGYTF. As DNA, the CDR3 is TGTGCCAGCAGCCCGGCAGGGGCTAACTATGGCTACACCTTC.

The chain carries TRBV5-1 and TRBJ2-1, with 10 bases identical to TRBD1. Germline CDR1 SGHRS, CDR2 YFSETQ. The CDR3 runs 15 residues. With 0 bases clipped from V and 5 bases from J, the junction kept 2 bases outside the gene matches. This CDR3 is CASSLGDRGDNEQFF. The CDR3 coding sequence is TGCGCCAGCAGCTTGGGGGACAGGGGAGACAATGAGCAGTTCTTC. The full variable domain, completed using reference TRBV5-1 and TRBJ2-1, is KAGVTQTPRYLIKTRGQQVTLSCSPISGHRSVSWYQQTPGQGLQFLFEYFSETQRNKGNFPGRFSGRQFSNSRSEMNVSTLELGDSALYLCASSLGDRGDNEQFFGPGTRLTVL.